This is a list of T cell receptor beta chains from one sample in a study of a mutant IDH1 vaccine in newly diagnosed glioma. Sequenced by immunoSEQ multiplex PCR; TCRdb stores in-frame clones only, minus some. This table holds 45,000 to 55,000 clones, about 81% found once. These receptors are not linked to any known antigen. Source: PBMCs, taken from a glioma patient whose treatment included an IDH1 peptide vaccine. These receptors were taken from a woman in her twenties or thirties with glioma. Some clones in this sample may be carry-over from other donors' samples. The conserved cysteine and the conserved F or W are not part of the CDR3 here.

TRBV20-1	TRBJ2-7	SVPRLQGTH
TRBV15	TRBJ2-1	ATSRDAGGPNIEQF
TRBV27	TRBJ2-2	ASSLAGVHTGELF
TRBV18	TRBJ2-1	ASSATGRVINEQF
TRBV29-1	TRBJ1-2	SVEREDNYGYT
TRBV29-1	TRBJ2-1	SVEGDRGNNEQF
TRBV4-1	TRBJ2-7	ASSPSRDYSTYEQY
TRBV19	TRBJ2-1	ASSIQGGLDEQF
TRBV21-1	TRBJ2-3	ASSKEPGGVTDTQY
TRBV6-5	TRBJ2-7	ASSYSTAREQY
TRBV9	TRBJ2-7	ASSVSGGGLQEQY
TRBV27	TRBJ2-5	ASSLWGEETQY
TRBV28	TRBJ2-7	ASRTGTGRHEQY
TRBV5-4	TRBJ2-7	ASSSPGSSYEQY
TRBV10-1	TRBJ2-5	ASSPSGLAGQETQY
TRBV11-2	TRBJ2-3	ASRRDRSGTDTQY
TRBV30	TRBJ2-4	AWSVLLNIQY
TRBV5-1	TRBJ1-4	ASSLGPTGAEKLF
TRBV19	TRBJ2-7	ASSGAKQPYEQY
TRBV7-9	TRBJ1-1	ASSPTKGARGTEAF
TRBV2	TRBJ2-1	ASSENREQF
TRBV14	TRBJ2-5	ASSRLQGETQY
TRBV21-1	TRBJ1-1	ASSKVARGGAGTEAF
TRBV14	TRBJ2-5	ASSQDVGQGIGETQY
TRBV18	TRBJ1-4	ASSRKGAINEKLF
TRBV5-4	TRBJ2-7	ASSLQGISYEQY
TRBV13	TRBJ2-1	ASSPPTGTRGTEQF
TRBV10-1	TRBJ2-3	ASLGGGREEY
TRBV5-1	TRBJ1-1	ASSQQGMNTEAF
TRBV4-1	TRBJ2-3	ASSQAVGKSTDTQY
TRBV29-1	TRBJ2-1	SVFRGSPQGEQF
TRBV30	TRBJ1-1	AWSADTSAGTEAF
TRBV6-1	TRBJ1-1	AIRQGFPEAF
TRBV18	TRBJ2-5	ASSPPVRRGETQY